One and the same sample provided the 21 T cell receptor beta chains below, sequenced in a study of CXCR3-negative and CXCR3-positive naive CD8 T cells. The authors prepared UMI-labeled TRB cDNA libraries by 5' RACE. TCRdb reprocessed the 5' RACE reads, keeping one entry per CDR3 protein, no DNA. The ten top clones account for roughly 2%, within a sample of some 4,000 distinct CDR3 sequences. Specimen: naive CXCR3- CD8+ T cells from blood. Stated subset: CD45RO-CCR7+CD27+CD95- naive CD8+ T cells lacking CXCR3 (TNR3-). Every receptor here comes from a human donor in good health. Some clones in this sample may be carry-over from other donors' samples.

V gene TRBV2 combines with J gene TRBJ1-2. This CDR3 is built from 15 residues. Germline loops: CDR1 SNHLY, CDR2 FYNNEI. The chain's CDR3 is CASSETPQANYGYTF.

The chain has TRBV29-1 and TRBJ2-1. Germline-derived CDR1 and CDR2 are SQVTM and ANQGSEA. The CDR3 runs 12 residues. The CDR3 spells CSVTETYNEQFF.

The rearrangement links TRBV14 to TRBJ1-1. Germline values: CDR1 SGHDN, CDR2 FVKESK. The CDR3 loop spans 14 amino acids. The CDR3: CASKRLQWNTEAFF. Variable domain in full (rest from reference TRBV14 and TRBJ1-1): EAGVTQFPSHSVIEKGQTVTLRCDPISGHDNLYWYRRVMGKEIKFLLHFVKESKQDESGMPNNRFLAERTGGTYSTLKVQPAELEDSGVYFCASKRLQWNTEAFFGQGTRLTVV.

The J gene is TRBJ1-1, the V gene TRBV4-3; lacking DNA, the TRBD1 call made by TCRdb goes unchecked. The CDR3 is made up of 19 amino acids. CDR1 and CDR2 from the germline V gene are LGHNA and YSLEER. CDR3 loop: CASSHSLGQGYSLNTEAFF.

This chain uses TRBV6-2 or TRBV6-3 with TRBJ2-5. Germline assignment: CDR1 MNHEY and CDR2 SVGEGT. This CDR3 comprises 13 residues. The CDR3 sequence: CASSYAFQETQYF.

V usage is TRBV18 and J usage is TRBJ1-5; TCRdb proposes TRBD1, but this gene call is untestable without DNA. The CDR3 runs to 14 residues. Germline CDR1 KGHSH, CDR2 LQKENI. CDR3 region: CASSTGSSNQPQHF.

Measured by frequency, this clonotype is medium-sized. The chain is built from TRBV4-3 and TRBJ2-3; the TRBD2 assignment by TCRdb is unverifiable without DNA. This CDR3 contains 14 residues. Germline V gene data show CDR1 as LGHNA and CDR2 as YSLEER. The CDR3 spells CASSQGPSADTQYF.

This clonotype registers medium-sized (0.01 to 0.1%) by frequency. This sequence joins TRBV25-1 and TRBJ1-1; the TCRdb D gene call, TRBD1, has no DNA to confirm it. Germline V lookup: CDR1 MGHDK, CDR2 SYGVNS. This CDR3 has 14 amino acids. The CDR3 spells CASSDQLGQNEAFF.

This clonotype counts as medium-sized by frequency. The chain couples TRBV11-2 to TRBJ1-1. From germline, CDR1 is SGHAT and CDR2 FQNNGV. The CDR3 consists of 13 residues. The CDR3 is CASSSGGVTEAFF.

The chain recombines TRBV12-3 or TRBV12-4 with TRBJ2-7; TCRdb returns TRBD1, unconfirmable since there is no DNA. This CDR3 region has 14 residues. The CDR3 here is CASSFRGTLYEQYF.

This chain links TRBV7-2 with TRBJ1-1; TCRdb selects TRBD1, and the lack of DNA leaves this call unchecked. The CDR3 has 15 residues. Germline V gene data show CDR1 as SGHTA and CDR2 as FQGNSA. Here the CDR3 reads CASSLLGAWGTEAFF.

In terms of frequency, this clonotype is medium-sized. The CDR3 region is CATSDTPNARGELFF. The V call is TRBV24-1, the J call TRBJ2-2; TCRdb designates TRBD1, a call that cannot be tested without DNA. CDR1 and CDR2 from the germline V gene are KGHDR and SFDVKD. This CDR3 region has 15 residues.

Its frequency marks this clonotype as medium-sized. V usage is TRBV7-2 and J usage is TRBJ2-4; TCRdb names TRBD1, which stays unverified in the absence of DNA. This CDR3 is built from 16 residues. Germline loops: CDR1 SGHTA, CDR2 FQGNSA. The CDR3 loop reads CASSSQGQLAKNIQYF.

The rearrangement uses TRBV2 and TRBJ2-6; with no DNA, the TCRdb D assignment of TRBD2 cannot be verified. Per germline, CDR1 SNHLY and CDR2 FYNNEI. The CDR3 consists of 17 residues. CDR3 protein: CASTYLAAVSGANVLTF.

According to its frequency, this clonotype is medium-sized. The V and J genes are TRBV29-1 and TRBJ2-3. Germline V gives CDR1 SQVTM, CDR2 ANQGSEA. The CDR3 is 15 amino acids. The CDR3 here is CSVRSVDHSTDTQYF.

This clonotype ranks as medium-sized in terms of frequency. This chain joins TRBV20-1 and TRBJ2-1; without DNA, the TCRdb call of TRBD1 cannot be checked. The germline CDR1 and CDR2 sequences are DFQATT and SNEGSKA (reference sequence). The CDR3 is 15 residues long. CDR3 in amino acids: CSALQGQGALDEQFF.

This CDR3 is CASSETSSYNSPLHF. The chain joins TRBV12-3 or TRBV12-4 to TRBJ1-6. This CDR3 is 15 amino acids long.

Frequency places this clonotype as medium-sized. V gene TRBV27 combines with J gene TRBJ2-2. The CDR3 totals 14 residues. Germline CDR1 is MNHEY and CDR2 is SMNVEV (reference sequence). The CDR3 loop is CASSSTWNTGELFF.

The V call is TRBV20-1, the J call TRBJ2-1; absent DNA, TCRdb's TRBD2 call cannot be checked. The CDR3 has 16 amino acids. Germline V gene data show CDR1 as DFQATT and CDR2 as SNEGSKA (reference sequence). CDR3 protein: CSAGPPGLESYNEQFF.

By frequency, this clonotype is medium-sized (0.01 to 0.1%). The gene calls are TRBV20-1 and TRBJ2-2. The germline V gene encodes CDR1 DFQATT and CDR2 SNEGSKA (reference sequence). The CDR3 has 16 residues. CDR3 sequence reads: CSARDSAFGNTGELFF.

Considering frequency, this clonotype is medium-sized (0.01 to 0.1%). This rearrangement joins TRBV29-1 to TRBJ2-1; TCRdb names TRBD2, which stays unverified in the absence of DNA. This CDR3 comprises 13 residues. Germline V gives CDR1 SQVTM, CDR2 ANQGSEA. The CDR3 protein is CSVFGTSYNEQFF.